These 26 T cell receptor gamma chains were all obtained from the same sample, sequenced in a study of γδ T cells in repeated Plasmodium falciparum infection. Gammadelta T cells were flow-sorted from PBMC into Vgamma9/Vdelta2+ and Vdelta2-negative populations for bulk analysis. TCRdb ran CATT on the multiplex PCR reads. The sample records 30,000 or so gamma-chain clones, over 1.3% being singletons. Sequencing was performed on gamma-delta T cells from blood. The receptors come from a pool of human donors (malaria-infected and uninfected, not separated).

This clone appeared a few times. It differs at one base from a far larger clone, so likely a read error. Different DNA sequences within this sample yield the same CDR3. V and J are TRGV4 and TRGJ1 or TRGJ2. TCRdb is silent on the J gene; assignment here came from matching the DNA to germline. Germline V CDR1 and CDR2: EGSTGY, YDSYTSSV. CDR3 length equals 13 residues. The chain's CDR3 is CATWDGRCYKKLF. In nucleotides, the CDR3 is TGCGCCACCTGGGATGGGCGGTGTTATAAGAAACTCTTT.

In this sample, this clone turned up a few times. The TCRdb protein comes from a much larger clone and disagrees with this DNA's translation at residue 7, likely due to a read error; the protein given here is derived from the DNA. The chain is built from TRGV9 and TRGJP. TCRdb is silent on the J gene; assignment here came from matching the DNA to germline. V shed 4 bases, J shed 9 bases, and the junction held 12 bases outside the gene matches. This CDR3 spans 17 amino acids. The germline V gene encodes CDR1 GITISATS and CDR2 ISYDGTV (reference sequence). The CDR3 sequence: CALWDNPNGLGKKIKVF. The CDR3 DNA is TGTGCCTTGTGGGATAACCCAAACGGGTTGGGCAAAAAAATCAAGGTATTT.

This clone appeared many times. It differs at one base from a far larger clone, so likely a read error. This sample also contains other DNA sequences that code for the same CDR3. The genes are TRGV9 and TRGJP. The J gene is not listed in TCRdb, so it was assigned here from a DNA match to germline. Trimming at V came to 1 base and at J to 11 bases, leaving 8 bases not matched to a gene. Germline loops: CDR1 GITISATS, CDR2 ISYDGTV (reference sequence). This CDR3 region has 16 residues. The CDR3 loop is CALWEVNSVGKKIKVF. As DNA, the CDR3 is TGTGCCTTGTGGGAGGTAAATTCGGTGGGCAAAAAAATCAAGGTATTT.

Concerning this clone itself: TCRdb has a much larger clone's protein, which differs at residue 9 from the translation of this DNA, likely because of a read error; what is shown is the protein translated from the DNA. This chain joins TRGV9 and TRGJ1 or TRGJ2. Because TCRdb records no J gene, it was assigned here through a match of the DNA to germline. This CDR3 has 13 amino acids. Trimming removed 4 bases from V and 9 bases from J; junction bases left unmatched: 12. Germline CDR1 reads GITISATS; CDR2 reads ISYDGTV (reference sequence). Here the CDR3 DNA reads TGTGCCTTGTGGGACTCCCCGTGGTTTAAGAAACTCTTT. As protein: CALWDSPWFKKLF.

This clone showed up many times. The chain couples TRGV4 to TRGJ1 or TRGJ2. The V gene end was trimmed by 4 bases and the J gene end by 0 bases; junction bases not matched to a gene: 6. The CDR3 runs 14 residues. Germline-derived CDR1 and CDR2 are EGSTGY and YDSYTSSV. The CDR3 loop is CATWEVSNYYKKLF. The CDR3 region has the DNA TGTGCCACCTGGGAGGTCTCGAATTATTATAAGAAACTCTTT.

This clone was recorded at least ten times. The amino acid sequence in TCRdb belongs to a much larger clone and departs from this DNA's translation at residue 10, likely a sequencing read error; the sequence shown is translated from the DNA. The chain has TRGV9 and TRGJP2. No J gene is reported in TCRdb; it was inferred here by comparing the DNA with germline. This CDR3 is 13 amino acids long. Germline V gene data show CDR1 as GITISATS and CDR2 as ISYDGTV (reference sequence). The CDR3 region is CALWRRSDWTKTF. The CDR3 DNA reads as TGTGCCTTGTGGAGGAGGAGTGATTGGACCAAGACGTTT.

This clone occurred many times. This sequence is one base from a far larger clone and is likely a read error. Other nucleotide sequences in the sample specify the same CDR3. This rearrangement joins TRGV9 to TRGJP. The J gene is absent in TCRdb and was assigned here via DNA matching to germline. The germline CDR1 and CDR2 sequences are GITISATS and ISYDGTV (reference sequence). The CDR3 has 16 amino acids. The CDR3 reads CALWKPQELGKKIKVF. CDR3 coding DNA: TGCGCCTTGTGGAAACCTCAAGAGTTGGGCAAAAAAATCAAGGTATTT.

This clone was observed a few times. This is likely an artifact of a read error, given a far larger clone one base away. This specimen includes other DNA sequences encoding the same CDR3. V usage is TRGV9 and J usage is TRGJP. The J gene was missing in TCRdb and was found by matching the end of the DNA to germline. CDR1 and CDR2 from the germline V gene are GITISATS and ISYDGTV (reference sequence). The length of the CDR3 is 17 residues. CDR3: CALWEPREELGKKIKVF. CDR3 coding DNA: TGTGCCTTGTGGGAGCCTCGGGAAGAGTTGGGCAAGAAAATCAAGGTATTT.

There are a few counts of this clone. Translating this DNA gives a protein that differs at residue 3 from the TCRdb one, which belongs to a much larger clone; a read error is likely, and the protein shown is this translation. Written as DNA, the CDR3 is TGTGCCTCGTGGGAGGTACCCTCGCAAGAGTTGGGCAAAAAAATCAAGGTATTT. It encodes CASWEVPSQELGKKIKVF. The rearrangement joins TRGV9 to TRGJP. Here the J gene came from matching the DNA to germline, since TCRdb omits it. CDR3 length: 18 amino acids. Germline values: CDR1 GITISATS, CDR2 ISYDGTV (reference sequence).

This clone was seen many times. A far more abundant clone sits one base away, making this likely a read error. Other nucleotide sequences in the sample specify the same CDR3. The chain uses TRGV3 and TRGJ1 or TRGJ2. The J gene, left out of TCRdb, was set here by checking the DNA against germline. Losses at the gene ends were 2 bases for V and 8 bases for J; bases not matched to a gene: 9. CDR3 length: 13 residues. Germline lookup yields CDR1 VTNTFY and CDR2 YDVSTARD (reference sequence). CDR3 coding DNA: TGTGCCACCTGGGACACGCAGAGAGATAAGAAACTCTTT. Its translation is CATWDTQRDKKLF.

This clone was picked up a small number of times. It is likely a read error: a sequence one base away is far more abundant. At the DNA level, this CDR3 is encoded by other sequences in the same sample as well. This CDR3 is CALWERGDMLGKKIKVF. The DNA for the CDR3 is TGTGCCTTGTGGGAAAGGGGGGACATGTTGGGCAAAAAAATCAAGGTATTT. This chain uses TRGV9 with TRGJP. TCRdb is silent on the J gene; assignment here came from matching the DNA to germline. V lost 4 bases to trimming and J lost 9 bases; unmatched junction nucleotides: 12. Germline-derived CDR1 and CDR2 are GITISATS and ISYDGTV (reference sequence). The length of the CDR3 is 17 residues.

A word on this clone: For this DNA, TCRdb reports the protein of a much larger clone, which diverges at residue 2, most likely from a read error; the protein presented here is translated directly from the DNA. The CDR3 region is CTLWEGGLF. The CDR3 DNA is TGTACCTTGTGGGAGGGAGGTCTCTTT. The V gene call is TRGV9, and the J gene call is absent. Germline CDR1 GITISATS, CDR2 ISYDGTV (reference sequence). The CDR3 has 9 residues.

This clone was detected only a few times. The protein held in TCRdb is that of a much larger clone and does not match this DNA's translation at residue 9, likely because of a read error; the protein shown is translated from the DNA. CDR3 amino acids: CALWEVKGHKKLF. CDR3 sequence (DNA): TGTGCCTTGTGGGAGGTGAAAGGTCATAAGAAACTCTTT. This chain connects TRGV9 to TRGJ1 or TRGJ2. The J gene, not given by TCRdb, was assigned here from a germline match of the nucleotide sequence. The trim removed 0 bases at V and 8 bases at J, leaving 7 bases unmatched. CDR3 size: 13 residues. Per germline, CDR1 GITISATS and CDR2 ISYDGTV (reference sequence).

This clone was detected a few times. The TCRdb record carries a much larger clone's protein, which differs from this DNA's translation at residue 11; a read error is the likely cause, and the protein listed here is the DNA translation. This chain joins TRGV9 and TRGJP. TCRdb lists no J gene, so it was determined here by aligning the DNA to germline. The length of the CDR3 is 17 residues. Germline CDR1 is GITISATS and CDR2 is ISYDGTV (reference sequence). The CDR3 DNA reads TGTGCCTTGTGGGAGACTCTTATTGAGTTGGACAAAAAAATCAAGGTATTT. Translation gives CALWETLIELDKKIKVF.

This clone has ten or more counts. TCRdb's protein, taken from a much larger clone, differs from this DNA's translation at residue 5, likely owing to a read error; the protein displayed comes from the DNA. Other DNA sequences in the same sample also yield this CDR3. The genes are TRGV9 and TRGJ1 or TRGJ2. In the absence of a J gene in TCRdb, the DNA was matched to germline to assign it here. CDR1 GITISATS and CDR2 ISYDGTV come from the germline V gene (reference sequence). CDR3 size: 13 residues. The CDR3, as DNA: TGTGCCTTGTGGGGGGTGTCTTATTATAAGAAACTCTTT. Translating it yields CALWGVSYYKKLF.

In its sample, this clone was seen many times. The protein that TCRdb holds for this DNA derives from a much larger clone and differs from the translated DNA at residue 3, which likely indicates a read error; the protein shown here is translated from the DNA. The chain couples TRGV9 to TRGJP. Here the J gene came from matching the DNA to germline, since TCRdb omits it. CDR3 length equals 15 residues. Germline V CDR1 and CDR2: GITISATS, ISYDGTV (reference sequence). CDR3 sequence: CASWEVELGKKIKVF. In nucleotides, the CDR3 is TGTGCCTCGTGGGAGGTAGAGTTGGGCAAAAAAATCAAGGTATTT.

This clone was detected a few times. The protein given by TCRdb reflects a much larger clone and differs at residue 3 from this DNA's translation, likely from a read error; the protein shown is the DNA's translation. The rearrangement joins TRGV3 to TRGJ1 or TRGJ2. The J gene, left out of TCRdb, was set here by checking the DNA against germline. CDR3 length equals 13 residues. Germline loops: CDR1 VTNTFY, CDR2 YDVSTARD (reference sequence). Here the CDR3 reads CASWDSWYYKKLF. CDR3 nucleotides: TGTGCCTCCTGGGACTCGTGGTATTATAAGAAACTCTTT.

This clone was observed a few times. A read error is likely here: a far larger clone is one base away. Other DNA variants within this sample encode the same CDR3. The rearrangement links TRGV3 to TRGJ1 or TRGJ2. The germline V gene encodes CDR1 VTNTFY and CDR2 YDVSTARD (reference sequence). The CDR3 loop spans 13 amino acids. This chain's CDR3 is CATWDRRREKKLF. The CDR3 bases are TGTGCCACCTGGGACAGGAGGAGGGAAAAGAAGCTCTTT.

This clone was detected ten times or more. J is TRGJ1 or TRGJ2 and V is TRGV5. Per the germline V gene, CDR1 is VINAFY and CDR2 is YDVSNSKD. Losses at the gene ends were 0 bases for V and 3 bases for J; bases not matched to a gene: 11. The CDR3 contains 16 residues. CDR3 bases: TGTGCCACCTGGGACAGGCCCCCTCTCCTTTATTATAAGAAACTCTTT. Its protein product is CATWDRPPLLYYKKLF.

Ten or more counts support this clone. A much larger clone lies a single base off, so this may be a read error. The CDR3 here is CALWEPRGSDWIKTF. Written as DNA, the CDR3 is TGTGCCTTGTGGGAGCCCAGGGGTAGTGATTGGATCAAGACGTTT. V and J are TRGV9 and TRGJP2. The germline V gene encodes CDR1 GITISATS and CDR2 ISYDGTV (reference sequence). Trimming at V came to 3 bases and at J to 3 bases, leaving 7 bases not matched to a gene. The CDR3 is 15 residues long.

Notes on this clone: TCRdb lists the protein of a much larger clone for this DNA, which differs at residue 8, so this is likely a read error; the protein given here is translated from the DNA itself. This chain uses TRGV9 with TRGJ1 or TRGJ2. The J gene is absent in TCRdb and was assigned here via DNA matching to germline. The germline CDR1 and CDR2 sequences are GITISATS and ISYDGTV (reference sequence). The CDR3 consists of 13 residues. The CDR3 DNA is TGTGCCTTGTGGGCCGAAAATTGTTATAAGAAACTCTTT. It specifies CALWAENCYKKLF.

This clone was observed a handful of times. The TCRdb protein, from a much larger clone, departs from this DNA's translation at residue 7, likely by read error; the protein shown derives from the DNA. The chain links TRGV4 to TRGJ1 or TRGJ2. TCRdb does not report a J gene; here it was assigned by matching the DNA to germline references. CDR3 length equals 14 residues. Germline V gene lookup returns CDR1 EGSTGY and CDR2 YDSYTSSV. The ends lost 2 bases at V and 12 bases at J; junction bases unmatched: 16. DNA for the CDR3: TGTGCCACCTGGGATGTGGGAGTCGGAAGGCGGAAACTCTTT. Amino acid sequence: CATWDVGVGRRKLF.

In the case of this clone: The protein TCRdb gives is from a much larger clone and does not agree with this DNA's translation at residue 4, likely a read error; the protein shown here comes from the DNA. Within the sample, other DNA sequences also encode this same CDR3. The rearrangement uses TRGV9 and TRGJ1 or TRGJ2. Matching the DNA to germline supplied the J gene, which TCRdb does not give. Germline V gives CDR1 GITISATS, CDR2 ISYDGTV (reference sequence). The CDR3 extends over 13 amino acids. In nucleotides, the CDR3 is TGTGCCTTGAGGGACTCCCCGTGGTATAAGAAACTCTTT. It translates to CALRDSPWYKKLF.

This clone has only a few counts. This likely reflects a read error, since a far larger clone is one base away. This specimen includes other DNA sequences encoding the same CDR3. The rearrangement links TRGV8 to TRGJ1 or TRGJ2. The J gene comes from matching the DNA to germline here; TCRdb lacks it. The germline CDR1 and CDR2 sequences are VENAVY and YDSYNSRV. Trimming cost V 5 bases and J 10 bases; bases outside gene matches: 8. This CDR3 contains 11 residues. The chain's CDR3 is CATWGRTKKLF. The CDR3 DNA reads as TGTGCCACCTGGGGACGAACGAAGAAACTCTTT.

This clone was counted at least ten times. Only one base separates this from a far larger clonotype, so it likely reflects a read error. Within the sample, other DNA sequences also encode this same CDR3. The V gene corresponds to TRGV9; no J gene was called. The CDR3 has 14 residues. From germline, CDR1 is GITISATS and CDR2 ISYDGTV (reference sequence). The CDR3: CALWEVAGKKIKVF. In DNA form, the CDR3 reads TGTGCCTTGTGGGAGGTGGCGGGCAAAAAAATCAAGGTGTTT.

In this sample, this clone turned up a few times. The protein recorded in TCRdb matches a much larger clone and deviates from this DNA's translation at residue 9, suggesting a read error; the protein here is obtained by translating the DNA. The chain uses TRGV9 and TRGJ1 or TRGJ2. No J gene is reported in TCRdb; it was inferred here by comparing the DNA with germline. Per the germline V gene, CDR1 is GITISATS and CDR2 is ISYDGTV (reference sequence). The CDR3 runs 14 residues. Trimming cost V 0 bases and J 6 bases; bases outside gene matches: 8. The CDR3 spells CALWEVPLCYKKLF. The CDR3 region has the DNA TGTGCCTTGTGGGAGGTGCCTCTTTGTTATAAGAAACTCTTT.